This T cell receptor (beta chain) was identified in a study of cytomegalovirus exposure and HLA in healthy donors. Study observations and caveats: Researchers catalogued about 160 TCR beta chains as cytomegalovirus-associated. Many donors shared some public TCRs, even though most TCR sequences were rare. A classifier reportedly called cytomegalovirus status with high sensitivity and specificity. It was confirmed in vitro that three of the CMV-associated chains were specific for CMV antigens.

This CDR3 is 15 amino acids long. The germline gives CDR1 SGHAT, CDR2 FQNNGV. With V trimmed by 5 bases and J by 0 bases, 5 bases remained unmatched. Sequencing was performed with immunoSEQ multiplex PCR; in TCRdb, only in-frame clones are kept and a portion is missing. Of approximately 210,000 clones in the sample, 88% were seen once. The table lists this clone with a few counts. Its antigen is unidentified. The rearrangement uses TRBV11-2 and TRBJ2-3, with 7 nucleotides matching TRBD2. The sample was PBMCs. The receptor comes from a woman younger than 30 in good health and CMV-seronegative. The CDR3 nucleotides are TGTGCCAGCAGCCTAGGGACTATTAGCACAGATACGCAGTATTTT. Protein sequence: CASSLGTISTDTQYF.